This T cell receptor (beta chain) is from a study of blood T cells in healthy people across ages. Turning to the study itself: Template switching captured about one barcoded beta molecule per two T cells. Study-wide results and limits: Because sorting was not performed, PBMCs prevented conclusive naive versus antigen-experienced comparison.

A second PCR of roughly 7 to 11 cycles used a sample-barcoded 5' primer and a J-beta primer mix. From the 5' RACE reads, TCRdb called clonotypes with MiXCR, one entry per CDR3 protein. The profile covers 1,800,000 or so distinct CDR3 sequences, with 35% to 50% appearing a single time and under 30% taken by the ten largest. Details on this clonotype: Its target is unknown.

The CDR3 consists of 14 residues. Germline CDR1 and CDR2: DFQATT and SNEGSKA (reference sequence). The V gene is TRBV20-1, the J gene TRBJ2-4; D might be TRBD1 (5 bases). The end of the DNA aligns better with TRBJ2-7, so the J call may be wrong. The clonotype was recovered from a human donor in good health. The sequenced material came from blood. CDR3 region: CSTAKTAQTYEQYF. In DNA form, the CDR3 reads TGCAGTACCGCCAAGACAGCCCAGACCTACGAGCAGTACTTC.